This T cell receptor beta chain was identified in a study of T cells in Graves' hyperthyroidism and ophthalmopathy. Study-level background: Once the initial diagnosis was made, peripheral blood was obtained before any treatment.

V lost 3 bases to trimming and J lost 9 bases; unmatched junction nucleotides: 2. CDR3 length equals 13 residues. CDR1 and CDR2 from the germline V gene are LNHNV and YYDKDF (reference sequence). For this clonotype: No antigen is known for it.

The hyperthyroidism was newly diagnosed and had lasted under 2 months; the patients were aged 18 to 65. TCR beta CDR3 regions were amplified from RNA. First-round RT-PCR with HTBI primers amplified the TCR CDR3 region. TCRdb reanalysed the multiplex PCR reads using MiXCR and keeps one entry per CDR3 protein. The sample contains hundreds of thousands of distinct CDR3 sequences, approximately 40% of which appear only once. General study results and limits: It was a median approximately 7.1 months before onset that the model predicted ophthalmopathy.

Sample: blood. The clonotype was recovered from a man in his late teens or twenties with Graves' hyperthyroidism. V is TRBV15 and J is TRBJ1-6; 7 positions agree with TRBD1. CDR3 sequence (DNA): TGTGCCACCAGCAGCGGGACAGCTTCACCCCTCCACTTT. Translated, it gives CATSSGTASPLHF.